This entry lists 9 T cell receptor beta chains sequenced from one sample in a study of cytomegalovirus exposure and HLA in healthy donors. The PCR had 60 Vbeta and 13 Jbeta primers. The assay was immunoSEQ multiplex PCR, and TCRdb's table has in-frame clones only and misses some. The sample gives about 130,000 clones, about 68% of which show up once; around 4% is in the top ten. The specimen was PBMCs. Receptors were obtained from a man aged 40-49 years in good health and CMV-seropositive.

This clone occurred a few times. The CDR3 DNA sequence: TGTGCCAGCAGTCCTGGTATAGCGGCTAGCGGCGAGCAGTTCTTC. It translates to CASSPGIAASGEQFF. The V gene is TRBV6-5, the J gene TRBJ2-1; 7 bases are a match to TRBD2. The germline CDR1 and CDR2 sequences are MNHEY and SVGAGI. The J segment lost 10 bases and the V segment lost 5 bases, leaving 14 bases of the junction unmatched. The CDR3 extends over 15 amino acids.

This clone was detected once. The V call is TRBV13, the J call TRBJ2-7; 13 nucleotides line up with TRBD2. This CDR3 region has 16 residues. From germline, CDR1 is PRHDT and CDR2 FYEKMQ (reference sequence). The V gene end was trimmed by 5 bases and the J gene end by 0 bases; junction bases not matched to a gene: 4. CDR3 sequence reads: CASSGGTSGASYEQYF. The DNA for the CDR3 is TGTGCCAGCAGCGGGGGGACTAGCGGGGCCTCCTACGAGCAGTACTTC.

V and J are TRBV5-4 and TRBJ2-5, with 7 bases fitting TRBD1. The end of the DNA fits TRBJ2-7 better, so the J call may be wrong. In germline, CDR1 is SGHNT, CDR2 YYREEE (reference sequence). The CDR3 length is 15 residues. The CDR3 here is CASSLAPGQSYEQYF. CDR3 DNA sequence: TGTGCCAGCAGCTTGGCCCCGGGACAGTCCTACGAGCAGTACTTC.

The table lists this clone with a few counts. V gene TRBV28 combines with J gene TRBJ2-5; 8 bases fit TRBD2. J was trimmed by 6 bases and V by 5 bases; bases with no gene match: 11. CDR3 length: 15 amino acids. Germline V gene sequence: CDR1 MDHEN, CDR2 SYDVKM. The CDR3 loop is CASSPRAAGAKTQYF. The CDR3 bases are TGTGCCAGCAGTCCAAGGGCAGCGGGGGCGAAGACCCAGTACTTC.

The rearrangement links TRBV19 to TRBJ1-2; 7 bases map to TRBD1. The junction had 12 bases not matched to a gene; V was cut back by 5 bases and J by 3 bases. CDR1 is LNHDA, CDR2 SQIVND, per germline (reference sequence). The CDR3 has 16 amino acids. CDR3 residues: CASSVSGGSTDYGYTF. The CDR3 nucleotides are TGTGCCAGTAGTGTCTCAGGGGGGTCCACAGACTATGGCTACACCTTC.

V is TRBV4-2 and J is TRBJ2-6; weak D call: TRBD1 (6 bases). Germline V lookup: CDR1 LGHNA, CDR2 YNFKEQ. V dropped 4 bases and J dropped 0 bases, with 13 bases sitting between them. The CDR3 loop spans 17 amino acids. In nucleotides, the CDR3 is TGTGCCAGCAGCCGGACAGCTACCCTCTCTGGGGCCAACGTCCTGACTTTC. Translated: CASSRTATLSGANVLTF.

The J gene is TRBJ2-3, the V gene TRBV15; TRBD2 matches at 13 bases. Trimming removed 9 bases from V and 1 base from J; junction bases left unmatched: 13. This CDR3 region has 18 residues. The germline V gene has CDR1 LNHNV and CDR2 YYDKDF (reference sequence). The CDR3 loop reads CATQGRTSGGQRTDTQYF. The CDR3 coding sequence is TGTGCCACTCAAGGGCGGACTAGCGGGGGCCAGCGCACAGATACGCAGTATTTT.

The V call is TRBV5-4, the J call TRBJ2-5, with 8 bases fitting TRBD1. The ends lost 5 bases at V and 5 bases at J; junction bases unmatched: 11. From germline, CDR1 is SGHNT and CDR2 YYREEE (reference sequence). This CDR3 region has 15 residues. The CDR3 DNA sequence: TGTGCCAGCAGGCCGGACAGGGCTCAGAAGGAGACCCAGTACTTC. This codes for CASRPDRAQKETQYF.

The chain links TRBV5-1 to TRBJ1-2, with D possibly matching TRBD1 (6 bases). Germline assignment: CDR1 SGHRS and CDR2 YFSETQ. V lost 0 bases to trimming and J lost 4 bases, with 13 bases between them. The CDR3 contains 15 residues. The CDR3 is CASSLDGGASYGYTF. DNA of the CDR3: TGCGCCAGCAGCTTGGACGGGGGGGCTAGCTATGGCTACACCTTC.